This T cell receptor beta chain was retrieved from a study of cytomegalovirus exposure and HLA in healthy donors. The V end lost 3 bases, the J end lost 3 bases, and 9 bases lay between the germline ends. The CDR3 has 13 residues. Germline V CDR1 and CDR2: SGHRS, YFSETQ. The PCR made use of 60 Vbeta and 13 Jbeta primers. TCRdb's table, derived via immunoSEQ multiplex PCR, lists solely in-frame clones and lacks some. The repertoire shows roughly 45,000 clones; the top ten hold under 2%. The chain carries TRBV5-1 and TRBJ1-1; D not certain. This clonotype originated in a woman in her twenties or thirties in good health and CMV-seronegative. Sequenced material: PBMCs. The CDR3 spells CASSWRSDTEAFF. CDR3 nucleotide sequence: TGCGCCAGCAGCTGGAGGAGCGACACTGAAGCTTTCTTT. The entire variable domain, with the rest obtained from reference TRBV5-1 and TRBJ1-1, is as follows: KAGVTQTPRYLIKTRGQQVTLSCSPISGHRSVSWYQQTPGQGLQFLFEYFSETQRNKGNFPGRFSGRQFSNSRSEMNVSTLELGDSALYLCASSWRSDTEAFFGQGTRLTVV.